The 29 T cell receptor beta chains in this list originate from one sample, sequenced in a study of blood T cell repertoires in COVID-19. Sequencing used immunoSEQ multiplex PCR; TCRdb keeps in-frame clones, though not all of them. Of about 68,000 clones listed, roughly 84% are singletons. Sequenced sample: peripheral blood. The receptors derive from a man aged 50 to 59 with active COVID-19.

This clone came up once. This chain joins TRBV28 and TRBJ1-6, with 9 positions matching TRBD1. This CDR3 has 18 amino acids. The germline CDR1 and CDR2 sequences are MDHEN and SYDVKM. Losses at the gene ends were 2 bases for V and 0 bases for J; bases not matched to a gene: 5. The CDR3 nucleotides are TGTGCCAGCAGTTTAACGGGACAGGGAAACTCCTATAATTCACCCCTCCACTTT. The encoded protein is CASSLTGQGNSYNSPLHF. The entire variable domain, with the rest obtained from reference TRBV28 and TRBJ1-6, is as follows: DVKVTQSSRYLVKRTGEKVFLECVQDMDHENMFWYRQDPGLGLRLIYFSYDVKMKEKGDIPEGYSVSREKKERFSLILESASTNQTSMYLCASSLTGQGNSYNSPLHFGNGTRLTVT.

The V gene is TRBV11-2, the J gene TRBJ2-2, with a tentative D call TRBD1 (5 bases). Trimming pared 3 bases from V and 3 bases from J, leaving 5 bases between. CDR3 length: 13 amino acids. The germline CDR1 and CDR2 sequences are SGHAT and FQNNGV. The CDR3 DNA follows: TGTGCCAGCAGCTTGGGGCACACCGGGGAGCTGTTTTTT. Translation gives CASSLGHTGELFF.

This chain links TRBV5-1 with TRBJ2-3, with 9 bases identical to TRBD2. Germline lookup yields CDR1 SGHRS and CDR2 YFSETQ. The V and J ends lost 4 bases and 5 bases, in that order; junction bases with no gene match: 5. The CDR3 covers 14 residues. CDR3 DNA: TGCGCCAGCAGCGATAGCGGGGGCTTAGATACGCAGTATTTT. Translation gives CASSDSGGLDTQYF.

The genes are TRBV27 and TRBJ1-6, with D possibly being TRBD1 (5 bases). CDR1 and CDR2 from the germline V gene are MNHEY and SMNVEV (reference sequence). Trimming took off 5 bases at V and 15 bases at J, with 17 bases between the two ends. The CDR3 consists of 13 residues. CDR3 region: CASSPPFDRDLHF. The CDR3 region has the DNA TGTGCCAGCAGTCCACCTTTCGACAGAGACCTCCACTTT.

This chain joins TRBV7-9 and TRBJ1-1; D is unresolved. The germline V gene encodes CDR1 SEHNR and CDR2 FQNEAQ (reference sequence). The CDR3 totals 16 residues. Trimming took 1 base from V and 1 from J, leaving 13 bases between them. CDR3 sequence: CASSLEASRENTEAFF. In DNA, the CDR3 is TGTGCCAGCAGCTTAGAAGCCTCTCGGGAGAACACTGAAGCTTTCTTT.

The chain recombines TRBV5-6 with TRBJ2-2, with TRBD2 identical over 10 bases. Germline trimming cut 4 bases from V and 7 bases from J; bases unmatched to any gene: 10. CDR3 length: 16 residues. Germline V gives CDR1 SGHDT, CDR2 YYEEEE. This CDR3 reads CASSPGLAFAGGELFF. Here the CDR3 DNA reads TGTGCCAGCAGCCCGGGACTAGCGTTTGCAGGCGGGGAGCTGTTTTTT.

The chain joins TRBV5-1 to TRBJ2-2, with D unresolved. V was shortened by 0 bases and J by 9 bases, with 6 bases between the two germline ends. Germline assignment: CDR1 SGHRS and CDR2 YFSETQ. The CDR3 length is 12 residues. CDR3 DNA sequence: TGCGCCAGCAGCTTGGCGAACAGGGAGCTGTTTTTT. Its translation is CASSLANRELFF.

The DNA of the CDR3 is TGTGCCAGCAGTGACTCTGGACAGGGTAGAGCTTTCTTT. Protein sequence: CASSDSGQGRAFF. The chain combines TRBV6-4 with TRBJ1-1; 8 nucleotides agree with TRBD1. Germline V gene sequence: CDR1 MRHNA, CDR2 SNTAGT. V lost 0 bases, J lost 10 bases, and 4 bases stayed unmatched. The CDR3 covers 13 residues.

This rearrangement joins TRBV15 to TRBJ1-4; weak D call: TRBD1 (5 bases). The germline V gene has CDR1 LNHNV and CDR2 YYDKDF (reference sequence). V was cut by 1 base and J by 0 bases, with 6 bases left in between. The CDR3 contains 15 residues. CDR3 in DNA: TGTGCCACCAGCAGAGGGGGGGCAACTAATGAAAAACTGTTTTTT. Translating gives CATSRGGATNEKLFF.

This clone was seen just once. This chain uses TRBV13 with TRBJ2-1; a possible D gene is TRBD2 (6 bases). The ends were cut back, 4 bases at V and 7 bases at J, with 8 bases in the middle. This CDR3 region has 12 residues. The germline gives CDR1 PRHDT, CDR2 FYEKMQ (reference sequence). DNA of the CDR3: TGTGCCAGCAGCTCTCGGGGGAATGAGCAGTTCTTC. Amino acid sequence: CASSSRGNEQFF.

V and J are TRBV7-8 and TRBJ2-7; possible D gene TRBD1, 5 bases. The CDR3 totals 12 residues. Germline assignment: CDR1 SGHVS and CDR2 FQNEAQ. Trimming left V 5 bases short and J 7 bases short, with 12 bases between. The CDR3 spells CASSPDSSEQYF. CDR3 in DNA: TGTGCCAGCAGCCCCGACAGTTCGGAGCAGTACTTC.

The chain is built from TRBV5-1 and TRBJ2-7, with TRBD1 identical over 9 bases. This CDR3 comprises 15 residues. V shed 5 bases and J 2 bases; nucleotides not matched to a gene: 8. Germline loops: CDR1 SGHRS, CDR2 YFSETQ. The CDR3 DNA is TGCGCCAGCAGGGCCGGGACAGGGTTGCCCTACGAGCAGTACTTC. Translation: CASRAGTGLPYEQYF.

The CDR3 here is CASSLARGADGYTF. The CDR3 DNA reads as TGTGCCAGCAGCTTAGCGCGAGGAGCTGATGGCTACACCTTC. The V gene is TRBV7-9, the J gene TRBJ1-2; no reliable D call. V was clipped by 0 bases and J by 6 bases, with 11 bases between them. CDR1 is SEHNR, CDR2 FQNEAQ, per germline (reference sequence). This CDR3 is built from 14 residues.

Only one count was recorded for this clone. This sequence joins TRBV7-2 and TRBJ1-2, with 7 bases that match TRBD1. From germline, CDR1 is SGHTA and CDR2 FQGNSA. Germline trimming cut 1 base from V and 5 bases from J; bases unmatched to any gene: 4. The CDR3 runs to 14 residues. CDR3 residues: CASSLGGQLYGYTF. The CDR3 DNA follows: TGTGCCAGCAGCTTAGGGGGACAGTTATATGGCTACACCTTC.

The chain recombines TRBV28 with TRBJ2-7; tentatively, D is TRBD2 (5 bases). Germline CDR1 is MDHEN and CDR2 is SYDVKM. There are 15 residues in the CDR3. Trimming cost V 4 bases and J 3 bases, with 16 bases left between them. The CDR3 DNA reads TGTGCCAGCAGTTCTCCGTATGAGGGCTTCTACGAGCAGTACTTC. Amino acid sequence: CASSSPYEGFYEQYF.

This clone came up a few times. The rearrangement joins TRBV19 to TRBJ1-1; the match to TRBD1 covers 9 bases. Germline CDR1 is LNHDA and CDR2 is SQIVND (reference sequence). Trimming took 4 bases from V and 1 from J; bases not matched to a gene: 7. The CDR3 extends over 16 amino acids. Here the CDR3 reads CASSRPGQGKNTEAFF. The CDR3, as DNA: TGTGCCAGTAGTAGACCGGGACAGGGCAAGAACACTGAAGCTTTCTTT.

The chain recombines TRBV5-6 with TRBJ2-2, with 8 nucleotides matching TRBD2. Trimming at V came to 0 bases and at J to 6 bases, leaving 4 bases not matched to a gene. The CDR3 is 15 amino acids. CDR1 is SGHDT and CDR2 is YYEEEE in the germline V gene. CDR3 in DNA: TGTGCCAGCAGCTTGGGACTGGGACTAGCCGGGGAGCTGTTTTTT. Translating it yields CASSLGLGLAGELFF.

V is TRBV28 and J is TRBJ1-1; tentative D call: TRBD1 (5 bases). Per the germline V gene, CDR1 is MDHEN and CDR2 is SYDVKM. V gave up 3 bases and J gave up 1 base, with 12 bases separating them. The CDR3 has 15 residues. CDR3 in DNA: TGTGCCAGCAGTTTCTGGGGGGGACCGAACACTGAAGCTTTCTTT. Translating gives CASSFWGGPNTEAFF.

The V and J genes are TRBV25-1 and TRBJ2-4; a weak D match, TRBD1 (6 bases). Germline loops: CDR1 MGHDK, CDR2 SYGVNS. The CDR3 runs to 15 residues. The V end lost 3 bases, the J end lost 7 bases, and 16 bases lay between the germline ends. CDR3 DNA: TGTGCCAGCAGTGATTCTTACAGGGTGGGGAACATTCAGTACTTC. It codes for CASSDSYRVGNIQYF.

The chain couples TRBV4-1 to TRBJ1-1, with D possibly matching TRBD1 (6 bases). Trimming pared 2 bases from V and 5 bases from J, leaving 18 bases between. The CDR3 has 16 amino acids. CDR1 is MGHRA, CDR2 YSYEKL, per germline. CDR3: CASSQPSGTSGTEAFF. Here the CDR3 DNA reads TGCGCCAGCAGCCAACCATCCGGGACATCGGGGACTGAAGCTTTCTTT.

This chain's CDR3 is CASSQDLLAGGRNEQFF. CDR3 coding DNA: TGCGCCAGCAGCCAAGATCTCCTGGCGGGGGGGCGGAATGAGCAGTTCTTC. V is TRBV4-3 and J is TRBJ2-1; TRBD2 matches at 9 bases. This CDR3 contains 17 residues. Germline lookup yields CDR1 LGHNA and CDR2 YSLEER. With 0 bases clipped from V and 7 bases from J, the junction kept 10 bases outside the gene matches.

The V call is TRBV3-1 (or the pseudogene TRBV3-2), the J call TRBJ1-1; TRBD1 aligns across 7 bases. The CDR3 runs to 14 residues. Trimming cost V 0 bases and J 4 bases; bases outside gene matches: 2. Germline values: CDR1 LGHDT, CDR2 YNNKEL (reference sequence). The CDR3 is CASSQDQGGTEAFF. DNA of the CDR3: TGTGCCAGCAGCCAAGATCAGGGGGGCACTGAAGCTTTCTTT.

The genes are TRBV7-8 and TRBJ1-4, with D possibly matching TRBD1 (6 bases). V was clipped by 5 bases and J by 5 bases, with 15 bases between them. CDR1 and CDR2 (germline): SGHVS, FQNEAQ. The CDR3 has 15 amino acids. The CDR3 nucleotides are TGTGCCAGCAGCGCCACAGGGTCAGGGAATGAAAAACTGTTTTTT. Residues: CASSATGSGNEKLFF.

V and J are TRBV7-9 and TRBJ1-1; D may be TRBD1 (5 bases). CDR1 and CDR2 (germline): SEHNR, FQNEAQ (reference sequence). The CDR3 runs 12 residues. V shed 6 bases and J shed 8 bases, with 13 bases lying between them. DNA of the CDR3: TGTGCCAGCAGTCAGGGAAGTTTCGAAGCTTTCTTT. This sequence encodes CASSQGSFEAFF. The full variable domain, in which reference TRBV7-9 and TRBJ1-1 provide the parts outside the CDR3, is DTGVSQNPRHKITKRGQNVTFRCDPISEHNRLYWYRQTLGQGPEFLTYFQNEAQLEKSRLLSDRFSAERPKGSFSTLEIQRTEQGDSAMYLCASSQGSFEAFFGQGTRLTVV.

The chain is built from TRBV18 and TRBJ1-3, with D uncertain. Trimming stripped 0 bases from V and 2 bases from J, with 14 bases between. The CDR3 totals 17 residues. Germline-derived CDR1 and CDR2 are KGHSH and LQKENI. CDR3 nucleotides: TGTGCCAGCTCACCACCTGCCGCGCAGCGGACTGGAAACACCATATATTTT. It is translated as CASSPPAAQRTGNTIYF.

The gene calls are TRBV7-2 and TRBJ2-7, with TRBD1 matching over 9 bases. The germline gives CDR1 SGHTA, CDR2 FQGNSA. The CDR3 consists of 17 residues. After removal of 3 bases from V and 6 bases from J, the junction contained 15 bases not matched to a gene. The CDR3 loop is CASSFRSAGTGFAEQYF. CDR3 DNA: TGTGCCAGCAGCTTTCGTTCTGCCGGGACAGGGTTCGCCGAGCAGTACTTC.

V usage is TRBV2 and J usage is TRBJ1-1; D ambiguous. Germline V lookup: CDR1 SNHLY, CDR2 FYNNEI. Trimming pared 3 bases from V and 1 base from J, leaving 9 bases between. The CDR3 extends over 14 amino acids. Here the CDR3 reads CASSEIYRNTEAFF. CDR3 in DNA: TGTGCCAGCAGTGAGATATACAGGAACACTGAAGCTTTCTTT.

This chain connects TRBV5-4 to TRBJ1-1, with 9 bases that match TRBD1. The CDR3 loop spans 13 amino acids. After removal of 4 bases from V and 7 bases from J, the junction contained 5 bases not matched to a gene. The germline gives CDR1 SGHNT, CDR2 YYREEE (reference sequence). Here the CDR3 DNA reads TGTGCCAGCAGCCCCGGGACAGGGCTTGAAGCTTTCTTT. Residues: CASSPGTGLEAFF.

This clone was seen only a few times. This chain links TRBV5-6 with TRBJ2-1; TRBD1 might be the D (5 bases). The CDR3 covers 14 residues. The germline gives CDR1 SGHDT, CDR2 YYEEEE. V gave up 0 bases and J gave up 7 bases, with 11 bases separating them. In DNA form, the CDR3 reads TGTGCCAGCAGCTTGGCTGGGGCAATAAATGAGCAGTTCTTC. Translation: CASSLAGAINEQFF.